The 26 T cell receptor beta chains given below trace back to one sample, sequenced in a study of blood T cell repertoires in COVID-19. TCRdb keeps only in-frame clones here, not all; method: immunoSEQ multiplex PCR. In the table there are fewer than 250,000 clones, 80% of which are singletons. Sequencing input: peripheral blood. These receptor sequences come from a man aged 55 to 70 with acute or convalescent COVID-19.

The chain joins TRBV5-1 to TRBJ2-1; TRBD2 might be the D (5 bases). This CDR3 has 15 residues. Between the trimmed V and J ends, which lost 0 bases and 6 bases, there was a span of 13 bases. Germline CDR1 SGHRS, CDR2 YFSETQ. The CDR3 sequence: CASSLDAGGLNEQFF. The CDR3 nucleotides read TGCGCCAGCAGCTTGGATGCTGGCGGGCTCAATGAGCAGTTCTTC.

This clone has more than one count but fewer than ten. The CDR3 DNA is TGTGCCAGCAGCTTAGTCTTGTTGGCGGGACAGAGAGGATACGAGCAGTACTTC. Its protein is CASSLVLLAGQRGYEQYF. The rearrangement joins TRBV7-8 to TRBJ2-7, with a tentative D call TRBD1 (7 bases). From germline, CDR1 is SGHVS and CDR2 FQNEAQ. Trimming took 1 base from V and 4 from J, leaving 23 bases between them. The CDR3 runs to 18 residues.

This clone showed up just once. CDR3 nucleotide sequence: TGTGCCAGCAGCTTAGACAAGTCCTACAATGAGCAGTTCTTC. It is translated as CASSLDKSYNEQFF. The V call is TRBV7-3, the J call TRBJ2-1, with unresolved D. Looked up from germline, CDR1 is SGHTA and CDR2 is FQGTGA. This CDR3 has 14 residues. Trimming pared 2 bases from V and 1 base from J, leaving 6 bases between. The entire variable domain, with the rest obtained from reference TRBV7-3 and TRBJ2-1, is as follows: GAGVSQTPSNKVTEKGKYVELRCDPISGHTALYWYRQSLGQGPEFLIYFQGTGAADDSGLPNDRFFAVRPEGSVSTLKIQRTERGDSAVYLCASSLDKSYNEQFFGPGTRLTVL.

The chain has TRBV11-2 and TRBJ2-2, with 7 bases that match TRBD2. This CDR3 region has 15 residues. CDR1 SGHAT and CDR2 FQNNGV come from the germline V gene. The J segment lost 4 bases and the V segment lost 1 base, leaving 3 bases of the junction unmatched. CDR3 nucleotides: TGTGCCAGCAGCTTAGTTCGGGAGGCCACCGGGGAGCTGTTTTTT. Residues: CASSLVREATGELFF.

This chain links TRBV5-1 with TRBJ2-5, with D perhaps matching TRBD2 (6 bases). The germline CDR1 and CDR2 sequences are SGHRS and YFSETQ. The CDR3 has 14 amino acids. V lost 4 bases to trimming and J lost 5 bases, with 15 bases between them. CDR3: CASSAGTEGETQYF. For the CDR3, the DNA is TGCGCCAGCAGCGCCGGGACTGAAGGGGAGACCCAGTACTTC.

The V and J genes are TRBV15 and TRBJ1-1, with D perhaps matching TRBD1 (6 bases). Trimming took 3 bases from V and 0 from J, leaving 14 bases between them. Germline loops: CDR1 LNHNV, CDR2 YYDKDF (reference sequence). The CDR3 consists of 16 residues. In DNA form, the CDR3 reads TGTGCCACCAGCAGTTACAGGGTACTCATGAACACTGAAGCTTTCTTT. This sequence encodes CATSSYRVLMNTEAFF.

The chain is built from TRBV18 and TRBJ2-7; possibly TRBD2 for D (6 bases). The CDR3 length is 14 residues. Germline-derived CDR1 and CDR2 are KGHSH and LQKENI. V lost 4 bases and J lost 1, with 11 bases in between. CDR3 in DNA: TGTGCCAGCTCACTTGGAGGGGAGTCCTACGAGCAGTACTTC. It is translated as CASSLGGESYEQYF.

The V and J genes are TRBV30 and TRBJ2-3; maybe TRBD2 (5 bases). Germline assignment: CDR1 GTSNPN and CDR2 SVGIG (reference sequence). The CDR3 spans 12 residues. The V and J ends lost 0 bases and 8 bases respectively, with 9 bases between them. CDR3 in amino acids: CAWSVTAGTQYF. In DNA form, the CDR3 reads TGTGCCTGGAGTGTTACGGCGGGTACGCAGTATTTT.

This clone showed up just once. The chain is built from TRBV4-1 and TRBJ2-2; D is perhaps TRBD1 (5 bases). Germline V gene sequence: CDR1 MGHRA, CDR2 YSYEKL. The CDR3 extends over 14 amino acids. Trimming left V 1 base short and J 5 bases short, with 8 bases between. CDR3 sequence: CASSQVQGTGELFF. CDR3 coding DNA: TGCGCCAGCAGCCAAGTTCAGGGAACCGGGGAGCTGTTTTTT.

The V and J genes are TRBV11-2 and TRBJ2-7; possible D gene TRBD2, 5 bases. CDR3 length: 13 amino acids. From germline, CDR1 is SGHAT and CDR2 FQNNGV. V was shortened by 3 bases and J by 2 bases, with 8 bases between the two germline ends. CDR3 region: CASSLGVTYEQYF. As DNA, the CDR3 is TGTGCCAGCAGCTTGGGAGTGACCTACGAGCAGTACTTC.

This rearrangement joins TRBV5-6 to TRBJ2-1; 7 bases align to TRBD1. The germline V gene has CDR1 SGHDT and CDR2 YYEEEE. Trimming took 4 bases from V and 9 from J; bases not matched to a gene: 13. The CDR3 loop spans 15 amino acids. In nucleotides, the CDR3 is TGTGCCAGCAGCCTTGACAGGGTAGGGCCGGTTGAGCAGTTCTTC. Amino acids: CASSLDRVGPVEQFF. Full variable domain (outside the CDR3, taken from reference TRBV5-6 and TRBJ2-1): DAGVTQSPTHLIKTRGQQVTLRCSPKSGHDTVSWYQQALGQGPQFIFQYYEEEERQRGNFPDRFSGHQFPNYSSELNVNALLLGDSALYLCASSLDRVGPVEQFFGPGTRLTVL.

V and J are TRBV2 and TRBJ2-5; perhaps TRBD1 as D (5 bases). Per the germline V gene, CDR1 is SNHLY and CDR2 is FYNNEI. The CDR3 covers 14 residues. Trimming removed 3 bases from V and 5 bases from J, with 13 bases in between. CDR3: CASSDGRAAETQYF. The CDR3 bases are TGTGCCAGCAGTGATGGCAGGGCAGCGGAGACCCAGTACTTC.

The rearrangement joins TRBV27 to TRBJ2-1, with 11 bases aligning to TRBD1. Germline CDR1 and CDR2: MNHEY and SMNVEV (reference sequence). V was clipped by 5 bases and J by 2 bases; unmatched bases: 5. The CDR3 is made up of 16 amino acids. The CDR3 nucleotides are TGTGCCAGCAGTCGGCGGGACAGGGGGGCCTACAATGAGCAGTTCTTC. It encodes CASSRRDRGAYNEQFF.

This clone was observed a handful of times. The gene calls are TRBV7-2 and TRBJ1-2; TRBD1 is a possible D gene (5 bases). V was pared by 5 bases and J by 7 bases, with 20 bases between. Per the germline V gene, CDR1 is SGHTA and CDR2 is FQGNSA. The CDR3 is 15 amino acids. The CDR3 region has the DNA TGTGCCAGCAGCCCCCGGGGGGGAATGACTGCTGGCTACACCTTC. The encoded protein is CASSPRGGMTAGYTF. Full variable domain (remainder filled in from reference TRBV7-2 and TRBJ1-2): GAGVSQSPSNKVTEKGKDVELRCDPISGHTALYWYRQSLGQGLEFLIYFQGNSAPDKSGLPSDRFSAERTGGSVSTLTIQRTQQEDSAVYLCASSPRGGMTAGYTFGSGTRLTVV.

The rearrangement links TRBV19 to TRBJ2-1, with a possible D match to TRBD1 (5 bases). Trimming stripped 4 bases from V and 1 base from J, with 11 bases between. The CDR3 sequence is 15 residues long. The germline V gene encodes CDR1 LNHDA and CDR2 SQIVND (reference sequence). The CDR3 bases are TGTGCCAGTAGTAAGGGGCTCGGTTCCTACAATGAGCAGTTCTTC. Translated, it gives CASSKGLGSYNEQFF. Full variable domain (missing parts from reference TRBV19 and TRBJ2-1): DGGITQSPKYLFRKEGQNVTLSCEQNLNHDAMYWYRQDPGQGLRLIYYSQIVNDFQKGDIAEGYSVSREKKESFPLTVTSAQKNPTAFYLCASSKGLGSYNEQFFGPGTRLTVL.

This chain joins TRBV5-4 and TRBJ2-7; TRBD2 might be the D (6 bases). The CDR3 has 17 residues. Germline assignment: CDR1 SGHNT and CDR2 YYREEE (reference sequence). The V gene lost 4 bases and the J gene lost 3 bases, with 23 bases spanning the gap. The CDR3 region has the DNA TGTGCCAGCAGCCACCCCGGGTCCAACGGGAGACTCTACGAGCAGTACTTC. It encodes CASSHPGSNGRLYEQYF.

The V and J genes are TRBV4-1 and TRBJ1-2, with 7 bases aligning to TRBD1. The CDR3 loop spans 15 amino acids. The germline gives CDR1 MGHRA, CDR2 YSYEKL. V shed 0 bases and J 8 bases; nucleotides not matched to a gene: 9. CDR3 sequence (DNA): TGCGCCAGCAGCCAAGAAAGGTTAAGGGGGCAAGGCTACACCTTC. Translation: CASSQERLRGQGYTF.

The V and J genes are TRBV11-2 and TRBJ1-4; D unclear. Trimming left V 5 bases short and J 0 bases short, with 13 bases between. The CDR3 spans 16 residues. CDR1 SGHAT and CDR2 FQNNGV come from the germline V gene. As DNA, the CDR3 is TGTGCCAGCAGCCTAAGGTCAGGCCCAACTAATGAAAAACTGTTTTTT. It codes for CASSLRSGPTNEKLFF.

This clone was seen only a few times. The V gene is TRBV6-1, the J gene TRBJ1-2; possibly TRBD1 for D (5 bases). Trimming cost V 1 base and J 3 bases, with 6 bases left between them. The length of the CDR3 is 13 residues. CDR1 MNHNS and CDR2 SASEGT come from the germline V gene. Written as DNA, the CDR3 is TGTGCCAGCAGTGAAGAGGGGCACTATGGCTACACCTTC. This codes for CASSEEGHYGYTF.

This clone has just a few counts. The CDR3 sequence: CASSILGEANQPQHF. DNA for the CDR3: TGTGCCAGTAGTATTTTGGGTGAGGCCAATCAGCCCCAGCATTTT. The rearrangement links TRBV19 to TRBJ1-5; D not certain. CDR1 and CDR2 from the germline V gene are LNHDA and SQIVND (reference sequence). The CDR3 has 15 residues. Between the trimmed V and J ends, which lost 3 bases and 3 bases, there was a span of 12 bases.

The chain uses TRBV3-1 (or the pseudogene TRBV3-2) and TRBJ1-2; D is unresolved. Germline assignment: CDR1 LGHDT and CDR2 YNNKEL (reference sequence). This CDR3 is built from 12 residues. The V end was cut by 4 bases, the J end by 6 bases, with 9 bases between. The CDR3 reads CASSRSEDGYTF. The DNA for the CDR3 is TGTGCCAGCAGCCGATCCGAGGATGGCTACACCTTC.

The rearrangement links TRBV7-6 to TRBJ2-5; no clear D gene. V was cut by 4 bases and J by 3 bases, with 9 bases left in between. The CDR3 covers 13 residues. The germline V gene has CDR1 SGHVS and CDR2 FNYEAQ. CDR3 bases: TGTGCCAGCAGCTCGTCTACCAAAGAGACCCAGTACTTC. It is translated as CASSSSTKETQYF.

This clone was picked up a small number of times. J is TRBJ2-3 and V is TRBV4-1; D gene ambiguous. Between the trimmed V and J ends, which lost 8 bases and 2 bases, there was a span of 14 bases. CDR3 length: 14 residues. Germline V gene sequence: CDR1 MGHRA, CDR2 YSYEKL. CDR3 sequence (DNA): TGCGCCAGCGCCCCCCCCGAGAACACAGATACGCAGTATTTT. The encoded protein is CASAPPENTDTQYF.

This clone was seen just once. The V and J genes are TRBV6-5 and TRBJ2-2; 7 bases line up with TRBD2. CDR3 length: 15 residues. Looked up from germline, CDR1 is MNHEY and CDR2 is SVGAGI. V dropped 7 bases and J dropped 4; count of bases not matched to a gene: 9. The CDR3 DNA sequence: TGTGCCAGCAACTTAGTGGGGGGGGGCACCGGGGAGCTGTTTTTT. Protein: CASNLVGGGTGELFF.

This chain uses TRBV6-1 with TRBJ1-3; D is possibly TRBD1 (5 bases). V shed 3 bases and J shed 4 bases, with 10 bases lying between them. The CDR3 contains 14 residues. CDR1 is MNHNS, CDR2 SASEGT, per germline. The CDR3 DNA follows: TGTGCCAGCAGTGACAGGGTGACGGGAAACACCATATATTTT. This codes for CASSDRVTGNTIYF.

The chain carries TRBV12-3 or TRBV12-4 and TRBJ2-2; no reliable D call. V was trimmed by 6 bases and J by 1 base, leaving 3 bases between them. The CDR3 has 12 residues. CDR3 region: CASSVNTGELFF. For the CDR3, the DNA is TGTGCCAGCAGCGTGAACACCGGGGAGCTGTTTTTT.